The 28 T cell receptor beta chains presented below share a single source sample, sequenced in a study of blood T cell repertoires in COVID-19. The protocol was immunoSEQ multiplex PCR, while the TCRdb copy is restricted to in-frame clones and leaves out a portion. The sample includes about 210,000 clones, 75% to 90% seen only once; the top ten take roughly 4.5%. Material: PBMCs or T cells enriched from blood (not recorded which). These receptors were collected from a woman aged 25 to 39 who had been exposed to COVID-19.

The V call is TRBV5-8, the J call TRBJ1-1; 8 positions match TRBD1. J lost 5 bases, V lost 4 bases, and 7 bases had no gene match. Germline lookup yields CDR1 SGHTS and CDR2 YDEGEE. The CDR3 spans 14 residues. The CDR3 sequence: CASSPRGPGTEAFF. The CDR3 DNA reads TGTGCCAGCAGCCCCAGGGGGCCGGGGACTGAAGCTTTCTTT.

J is TRBJ1-2 and V is TRBV19, with 9 bases matching TRBD1. Germline CDR1 and CDR2: LNHDA and SQIVND (reference sequence). V lost 6 bases to trimming and J lost 3 bases; unmatched junction nucleotides: 5. The CDR3 covers 14 residues. This CDR3 is CASRDRGSYYGYTF. The CDR3, as DNA: TGTGCCAGTAGGGACAGGGGAAGTTACTATGGCTACACCTTC.

This sequence joins TRBV10-3 and TRBJ1-4; D might be TRBD1 (5 bases). V was trimmed by 1 base and J by 5 bases, leaving 8 bases between them. The CDR3 length is 14 residues. Germline CDR1 and CDR2: ENHRY and SYGVKD. This CDR3 reads CAISEWGDNEKLFF. The DNA for the CDR3 is TGTGCCATCAGTGAGTGGGGGGACAATGAAAAACTGTTTTTT.

The V and J genes are TRBV30 and TRBJ2-5; D not resolved. The V gene's germline CDR1 is GTSNPN and CDR2 SVGIG (reference sequence). The CDR3 contains 11 residues. V was trimmed by 4 bases and J by 4 bases, leaving 7 bases between them. The CDR3 DNA reads TGTGCCTGGACCGTCAGAGAGACCCAGTACTTC. This sequence encodes CAWTVRETQYF.

The gene calls are TRBV5-8 and TRBJ2-2, with 7 bases lining up with TRBD1. The CDR3 is 16 residues long. With 4 bases clipped from V and 5 bases from J, the junction kept 11 bases outside the gene matches. The V gene's germline CDR1 is SGHTS and CDR2 YDEGEE. The CDR3 reads CASSPARGYSTGELFF. CDR3 bases: TGTGCCAGCAGCCCGGCCAGGGGGTATAGTACCGGGGAGCTGTTTTTT. The full variable domain, completed using reference TRBV5-8 and TRBJ2-2, is EAGVTQSPTHLIKTRGQQATLRCSPISGHTSVYWYQQALGLGLQFLLWYDEGEERNRGNFPPRFSGRQFPNYSSELNVNALELEDSALYLCASSPARGYSTGELFFGEGSRLTVL.

This clone was seen more than once but under ten times. The chain carries TRBV9 and TRBJ1-6; D is ambiguous. The CDR3 totals 13 residues. Trimming took 9 bases from V and 5 from J, leaving 12 bases between them. The germline gives CDR1 SGDLS, CDR2 YYNGEE. The CDR3 DNA reads as TGTGCCACCTCGAGGGATAATAATTCACCCCTCCACTTT. This sequence encodes CATSRDNNSPLHF.

V and J are TRBV10-3 and TRBJ2-3; 7 bases fit TRBD2. This CDR3 has 15 residues. In germline, CDR1 is ENHRY, CDR2 SYGVKD. V lost 4 bases and J lost 2; bases outside the gene matches: 6. The CDR3 region has the DNA TGTGCCATCAGTGCGGACCGGGGGGTCACAGATACGCAGTATTTT. It codes for CAISADRGVTDTQYF.

This clone has just one count. V gene TRBV19 combines with J gene TRBJ1-2, with 7 bases identical to TRBD1. The germline V gene has CDR1 LNHDA and CDR2 SQIVND (reference sequence). V dropped 5 bases and J dropped 4; count of bases not matched to a gene: 7. The CDR3 consists of 14 residues. CDR3 amino acids: CASSRPQGFYGYTF. The DNA of the CDR3 is TGTGCCAGTAGTCGGCCACAGGGGTTCTATGGCTACACCTTC. Looking up the rest from reference TRBV19 and TRBJ1-2 gives the full variable domain: DGGITQSPKYLFRKEGQNVTLSCEQNLNHDAMYWYRQDPGQGLRLIYYSQIVNDFQKGDIAEGYSVSREKKESFPLTVTSAQKNPTAFYLCASSRPQGFYGYTFGSGTRLTVV.

The chain employs TRBV20-1 and TRBJ1-1, with D possibly being TRBD1 (5 bases). V was pared by 3 bases and J by 0 bases, with 17 bases between. This CDR3 is 16 amino acids long. From germline, CDR1 is DFQATT and CDR2 SNEGSKA (reference sequence). CDR3 in amino acids: CSASSLDTVLNTEAFF. CDR3 DNA sequence: TGCAGTGCTAGTAGCTTGGACACCGTATTGAACACTGAAGCTTTCTTT.

This clone appeared a few times. The chain couples TRBV6-5 to TRBJ1-5; the D is unclear. CDR1 and CDR2 from the germline V gene are MNHEY and SVGAGI. Trimming removed 4 bases at V and 4 bases at J, with 14 bases between. The CDR3 length is 15 residues. The CDR3 loop is CASSFLPGTNQPQHF. CDR3 nucleotide sequence: TGTGCCAGCAGTTTCCTCCCGGGAACGAATCAGCCCCAGCATTTT.

The chain links TRBV24-1 to TRBJ2-2, with D perhaps matching TRBD2 (6 bases). The germline CDR1 and CDR2 sequences are KGHDR and SFDVKD. The CDR3 loop spans 13 amino acids. V was shortened by 7 bases and J by 7 bases, with 12 bases between the two germline ends. The CDR3 loop reads CATSPDYLGELFF. The CDR3 DNA reads TGTGCCACCAGCCCGGACTATCTCGGGGAGCTGTTTTTT.

The chain recombines TRBV25-1 with TRBJ2-7; 7 nucleotides align to TRBD1. This CDR3 is 14 amino acids long. V gave up 5 bases and J gave up 0 bases; unmatched junction bases: 4. Germline CDR1 is MGHDK and CDR2 is SYGVNS. The CDR3 sequence: CASSPDRNSYEQYF. The CDR3, as DNA: TGTGCCAGCAGTCCGGACAGGAACTCCTACGAGCAGTACTTC.

The DNA of the CDR3 is TGTGCCACCAGTGATTTGGGGGACATAGCTTCCATCATTAGCAATCAGCCCCAGCATTTT. Protein sequence: CATSDLGDIASIISNQPQHF. This chain connects TRBV24-1 to TRBJ1-5; weak D call: TRBD1 (6 bases). The germline V and J ends were trimmed by 0 bases and 0 bases, with 20 bases remaining between them. In germline, CDR1 is KGHDR, CDR2 SFDVKD. The CDR3 has 20 amino acids.

This chain connects TRBV4-2 to TRBJ1-2, with a weak D call TRBD1 (5 bases). V shed 1 base and J shed 4 bases, with 13 bases lying between them. This CDR3 has 15 residues. The germline V gene encodes CDR1 LGHNA and CDR2 YNFKEQ. CDR3 protein: CASSQARAQVYGYTF. In DNA, the CDR3 is TGTGCCAGCAGCCAAGCCAGGGCACAGGTCTATGGCTACACCTTC.

This clone was seen just once. The rearrangement joins TRBV30 to TRBJ1-1; D unresolved. Trimming took 8 bases from V and 6 from J, leaving 16 bases between them. This CDR3 has 12 residues. Looked up from germline, CDR1 is GTSNPN and CDR2 is SVGIG (reference sequence). CDR3 bases: TGTGCCGCCGAATACTGGAGCCCTGAAGCTTTCTTT. Its translation is CAAEYWSPEAFF.

The table lists this clone with a count of one. V and J are TRBV5-6 and TRBJ1-2; D is ambiguous. The CDR3 consists of 12 residues. CDR1 and CDR2 from the germline V gene are SGHDT and YYEEEE. V lost 0 bases and J 6 bases, leaving 6 bases between the germline ends. Written as DNA, the CDR3 is TGTGCCAGCAGCTTGGGGCAGGATGGCTACACCTTC. This codes for CASSLGQDGYTF.

The chain uses TRBV5-1 and TRBJ2-7; no definite D call. This CDR3 contains 13 residues. V was shortened by 0 bases and J by 5 bases, with 9 bases between the two germline ends. Germline V gene lookup returns CDR1 SGHRS and CDR2 YFSETQ. This chain's CDR3 is CASSLDGSNEQYF. The CDR3 coding sequence is TGCGCCAGCAGCTTGGACGGGTCTAACGAGCAGTACTTC.

A single count supports this clone. This rearrangement joins TRBV10-3 to TRBJ2-1; 8 bases align to TRBD2. Germline V gene lookup returns CDR1 ENHRY and CDR2 SYGVKD. Trimming took 11 bases from V and 9 from J; bases not matched to a gene: 12. The length of the CDR3 is 13 residues. The CDR3 is CASSGTRRGEQFF. The CDR3 DNA is TGTGCCTCCTCCGGGACTAGACGAGGTGAGCAGTTCTTC.

The CDR3 region has the DNA TGTGCCAGCAGTGAACAGGGACAGGGGAATGAAAAACTGTTTTTT. This translates into CASSEQGQGNEKLFF. J is TRBJ1-4 and V is TRBV6-1; TRBD1 matches 10 bases. Looked up from germline, CDR1 is MNHNS and CDR2 is SASEGT. This CDR3 comprises 15 residues. J was trimmed by 5 bases and V by 2 bases; bases with no gene match: 2.

The chain recombines TRBV5-1 with TRBJ1-3; 7 bases agree with TRBD1. CDR3 length equals 16 residues. J lost 2 bases, V lost 3 bases, and 8 bases had no gene match. Germline values: CDR1 SGHRS, CDR2 YFSETQ. The chain's CDR3 is CASSSDRQGAGNTIYF. As DNA, the CDR3 is TGCGCCAGCAGCTCGGACAGACAGGGAGCTGGAAACACCATATATTTT. The complete variable domain, with remaining parts taken from reference TRBV5-1 and TRBJ1-3, reads KAGVTQTPRYLIKTRGQQVTLSCSPISGHRSVSWYQQTPGQGLQFLFEYFSETQRNKGNFPGRFSGRQFSNSRSEMNVSTLELGDSALYLCASSSDRQGAGNTIYFGEGSWLTVV.

This chain uses TRBV5-1 with TRBJ2-2; TRBD2 agrees at 13 bases. V was pared by 4 bases and J by 6 bases, with 6 bases of the junction left unmatched. CDR3 size: 16 residues. Germline V gene lookup returns CDR1 SGHRS and CDR2 YFSETQ. The CDR3: CASSLAGTSGAGELFF. The CDR3 region has the DNA TGCGCCAGCAGCCTTGCCGGGACTAGCGGGGCCGGGGAGCTGTTTTTT.

The CDR3: CASSQDYLQGSYNSPLHF. CDR3 nucleotide sequence: TGTGCCAGCAGCCAAGACTATCTCCAGGGCTCCTATAATTCACCCCTCCACTTT. The chain is built from TRBV4-2 and TRBJ1-6, with D possibly matching TRBD1 (5 bases). The CDR3 is 18 amino acids. Per the germline V gene, CDR1 is LGHNA and CDR2 is YNFKEQ. V lost 0 bases and J 0 bases, leaving 12 bases between the germline ends.

The rearrangement joins TRBV4-1 to TRBJ2-2; the match to TRBD2 covers 10 bases. The CDR3 runs 16 residues. The V and J ends lost 1 base and 5 bases, in that order; junction bases with no gene match: 4. The germline gives CDR1 MGHRA, CDR2 YSYEKL. CDR3 region: CASSQGLAGETGELFF. CDR3 in DNA: TGCGCCAGCAGCCAAGGACTAGCGGGCGAGACCGGGGAGCTGTTTTTT.

V gene TRBV3-1 (or the pseudogene TRBV3-2) combines with J gene TRBJ1-6, with 9 positions matching TRBD1. Looked up from germline, CDR1 is LGHDT and CDR2 is YNNKEL (reference sequence). This CDR3 comprises 17 residues. V shed 0 bases and J 11 bases; nucleotides not matched to a gene: 11. CDR3 nucleotides: TGTGCCAGCAGCCAAGATTCAACAGGGGGCGAATGGGCACCCCTCCACTTT. Translating it yields CASSQDSTGGEWAPLHF.

CDR3 residues: CASSYDTPRPYEQYF. The CDR3 DNA reads as TGTGCCAGCAGTTACGACACGCCGAGACCTTACGAGCAGTACTTC. The rearrangement uses TRBV6-5 and TRBJ2-7, with D hard to call. The length of the CDR3 is 15 residues. The V end was cut by 2 bases, the J end by 4 bases, with 15 bases between. Germline V gene lookup returns CDR1 MNHEY and CDR2 SVGAGI.

This chain joins TRBV6-2 or TRBV6-3 and TRBJ1-1, with D possibly TRBD1 on 6 matching bases. Looked up from germline, CDR1 is MNHEY and CDR2 is SVGEGT. Trimming shortened V by 4 bases and J by 3 bases, and 15 bases separated the two germline ends. This CDR3 comprises 15 residues. This CDR3 reads CASSWGQGWDTEAFF. CDR3 nucleotide sequence: TGTGCCAGCAGTTGGGGGCAGGGTTGGGACACTGAAGCTTTCTTT.

The chain joins TRBV5-5 to TRBJ2-7, with D possibly being TRBD1 (5 bases). V was cut by 0 bases and J by 2 bases, with 12 bases left in between. There are 15 residues in the CDR3. Germline lookup yields CDR1 SGHKS and CDR2 YYEKEE (reference sequence). The CDR3 region is CASSLDGALTYEQYF. CDR3 coding DNA: TGTGCCAGCAGCTTGGATGGGGCGCTTACCTACGAGCAGTACTTC.

The chain is built from TRBV18 and TRBJ2-3; 12 bases agree with TRBD2. The CDR3 contains 16 residues. The ends lost 4 bases at V and 6 bases at J; junction bases unmatched: 8. Germline V gives CDR1 KGHSH, CDR2 LQKENI. CDR3 region: CASSRASGGDLDTQYF. DNA of the CDR3: TGTGCCAGCTCACGGGCTAGCGGGGGGGACCTCGATACGCAGTATTTT.